The next 18 T cell receptor beta chains were all read from a single sample in a study of T-cell memory formation after mild COVID-19 (dated by TCRdb to about 2021). The receptor library was made with 5' RACE. The sequencing machine was an Illumina NovaSeq 6000. TCRdb's own reprocessing of the public reads used fastp at Q25 and MiXCR and kept productive beta chains. CDR3 protein duplicates are merged, each entry listing the most common genes and DNA. This sample lists 400,000 to 550,000 distinct CDR3 sequences; around a quarter were detected once. Approximately 12% of the sample is taken by the ten largest. Sequencing was carried out using PBMCs or a T cell subset sorted from them (not recorded which). The origin of the receptors is an adult woman who had mild COVID-19 (a few samples of this study predate the infection). The sample titles of this study are shuffled in the database, so cell type and time point are left out; the donor was told from shared clones.

This clonotype was picked up a small number of times. The chain employs TRBV6-1 and TRBJ1-2; TRBD1 might be the D (6 bases). V was shortened by 4 bases and J by 1 base, with 13 bases between the two germline ends. Per germline, CDR1 MNHNS and CDR2 SASEGT. The CDR3 consists of 15 residues. The CDR3 spells CASSGEGVSNYGYTF. The CDR3 region has the DNA TGTGCCAGCAGTGGGGAGGGGGTCAGTAACTATGGCTACACCTTC.

This clonotype was seen repeatedly, ten times or more. V is TRBV6-5 and J is TRBJ1-2, with D hard to call. Germline loops: CDR1 MNHEY, CDR2 SVGAGI. The CDR3 consists of 14 residues. V was trimmed by 0 bases and J by 2 bases, leaving 7 bases between them. CDR3 residues: CASSYSSRNYGYTF. In DNA form, the CDR3 reads TGTGCCAGCAGTTACTCCTCCAGAAACTATGGCTACACCTTC.

The sample holds a few counts of this clonotype. The chain uses TRBV7-9 and TRBJ2-1; TRBD2 matches 15 bases. CDR1 is SEHNR and CDR2 is FQNEAQ in the germline V gene (reference sequence). The CDR3 sequence is 19 residues long. The junction had 12 bases not matched to a gene; V was cut back by 5 bases and J by 4 bases. The CDR3 loop reads CASSTWTSGRAPSYNEQFF. The CDR3 bases are TGTGCCAGCAGCACGTGGACTAGCGGGAGGGCCCCTTCATACAATGAGCAGTTCTTC.

The chain carries TRBV5-1 and TRBJ1-6; weak D call: TRBD1 (6 bases). The CDR3 totals 15 residues. Germline V gene lookup returns CDR1 SGHRS and CDR2 YFSETQ. The V end was cut by 3 bases, the J end by 2 bases, with 9 bases between. The CDR3, as DNA: TGCGCCAGCAGCTCGGACAGCACCTATAATTCACCCCTCCACTTT. It translates to CASSSDSTYNSPLHF.

This sequence joins TRBV24-1 and TRBJ2-1; 7 positions agree with TRBD1. J was trimmed by 4 bases and V by 9 bases; bases with no gene match: 11. This CDR3 is 15 amino acids long. CDR1 is KGHDR and CDR2 is SFDVKD in the germline V gene. CDR3 in DNA: TGTGCCACCGCAGACGTCGACAGGGTTTACAATGAGCAGTTCTTC. Its translation: CATADVDRVYNEQFF.

This clonotype has just a few counts. In nucleotides, the CDR3 is TGTGCCAGCAGCCAGGGGGGGGGAAACGAGCAGTACTTC. Translated: CASSQGGGNEQYF. This rearrangement joins TRBV7-6 to TRBJ2-7; D tentatively reads TRBD1 or TRBD2 (7 bases each). The germline V gene encodes CDR1 SGHVS and CDR2 FNYEAQ. The V gene lost 5 bases and the J gene lost 5 bases, with 13 bases spanning the gap. The CDR3 length is 13 residues.

This clonotype occurred a few times. V and J are TRBV7-8 and TRBJ1-1; possibly TRBD1 for D (5 bases). Germline lookup yields CDR1 SGHVS and CDR2 FQNEAQ. The CDR3 is 15 residues long. The V end was cut by 6 bases, the J end by 6 bases, with 20 bases between. The CDR3 DNA sequence: TGTGCCAGCAGTCAATACAAGAGGGGCGAGGCTGAAGCTTTCTTT. It is translated as CASSQYKRGEAEAFF.

This clonotype was seen only a few times. The chain has TRBV7-8 and TRBJ2-3; TRBD1 is a possible D gene (5 bases). Germline CDR1 SGHVS, CDR2 FQNEAQ. Trimming left V 3 bases short and J 4 bases short, with 14 bases between. This CDR3 is built from 15 residues. The CDR3 DNA is TGTGCCAGCAGCTTTAGGGGTACCTTACCAGATACGCAGTATTTT. Its protein is CASSFRGTLPDTQYF.

The chain couples TRBV5-1 to TRBJ2-7; 8 nucleotides match TRBD1. Trimming took 3 bases from V and 7 from J; bases not matched to a gene: 0. This CDR3 comprises 11 residues. In germline, CDR1 is SGHRS, CDR2 YFSETQ. For the CDR3, the DNA is TGCGCCAGCAGCTGGGACAGGGAGCAGTACTTC. Amino acid sequence: CASSWDREQYF. Based on the CDR3 plus reference TRBV5-1 and TRBJ2-7, the full variable domain is KAGVTQTPRYLIKTRGQQVTLSCSPISGHRSVSWYQQTPGQGLQFLFEYFSETQRNKGNFPGRFSGRQFSNSRSEMNVSTLELGDSALYLCASSWDREQYFGPGTRLTVT.

The gene calls are TRBV12-3 or TRBV12-4 and TRBJ2-6; the D call may be TRBD1 or TRBD2 (6 bases each). This CDR3 is 15 amino acids long. V was cut by 3 bases and J by 2 bases, with 8 bases left in between. DNA for the CDR3: TGTGCCAGCAGTTTCGGGGGCGCTGGGGCCAACGTCCTGACTTTC. It encodes CASSFGGAGANVLTF.

This clonotype occurred a few times. The chain couples TRBV24-1 to TRBJ2-2; 13 bases match TRBD2. This CDR3 has 16 amino acids. V was clipped by 9 bases and J by 3 bases; unmatched bases: 6. Germline CDR1 is KGHDR and CDR2 is SFDVKD. The CDR3 DNA reads TGTGCCACCGGACGGACTAGCGGGAGACACACCGGGGAGCTGTTTTTT. Translated: CATGRTSGRHTGELFF.

V usage is TRBV12-3 or TRBV12-4 and J usage is TRBJ1-5; D uncertain. This CDR3 region has 13 residues. The ends were cut back, 3 bases at V and 5 bases at J, with 8 bases in the middle. The CDR3 sequence: CASSLREDQPQHF. CDR3 DNA: TGTGCCAGCAGTTTGAGGGAGGATCAGCCCCAGCATTTT.

The rearrangement uses TRBV7-3 and TRBJ2-3, with unresolved D. The CDR3 consists of 14 residues. Trimming shortened V by 2 bases and J by 2 bases, and 8 bases separated the two germline ends. Germline V gene sequence: CDR1 SGHTA, CDR2 FQGTGA. CDR3 bases: TGTGCCAGCAGCTTAGCGCCGTTCACAGATACGCAGTATTTT. Its protein product is CASSLAPFTDTQYF.

The table lists this clonotype with a few counts. V gene TRBV12-3 or TRBV12-4 combines with J gene TRBJ2-3, with D unclear. The ends were cut back, 4 bases at V and 4 bases at J, with 9 bases in the middle. CDR3 length: 13 residues. DNA of the CDR3: TGTGCCAGCAGTTCACTTAGGGCAGATACGCAGTATTTT. Residues: CASSSLRADTQYF.

The chain uses TRBV20-1 and TRBJ2-7, with a tentative D call TRBD1 (6 bases). CDR3 length: 13 residues. V shed 0 bases and J shed 6 bases, with 12 bases lying between them. CDR1 is DFQATT, CDR2 SNEGSKA, per germline (reference sequence). The CDR3 bases are TGCAGTGCTAGAGAAGTACAGGGCGGCGAGCAGTACTTC. Its translation: CSAREVQGGEQYF.

This rearrangement joins TRBV2 to TRBJ2-1, with D possibly matching TRBD1 (6 bases). Trimming cost V 6 bases and J 5 bases, with 17 bases left between them. CDR3 size: 15 residues. The germline V gene has CDR1 SNHLY and CDR2 FYNNEI. This CDR3 is CASRAGEVRNNEQFF. CDR3 DNA sequence: TGTGCCAGCAGGGCAGGGGAAGTTCGGAACAATGAGCAGTTCTTC.

The J gene is TRBJ2-7, the V gene TRBV25-1, with 10 nucleotides matching TRBD1. CDR1 and CDR2 (germline): MGHDK, SYGVNS. This CDR3 contains 16 residues. V dropped 2 bases and J dropped 1; count of bases not matched to a gene: 5. The CDR3 reads CASSEPGTGESYEQYF. Written as DNA, the CDR3 is TGTGCCAGCAGTGAACCCGGGACAGGGGAATCCTACGAGCAGTACTTC.

In this sample, this clonotype turned up a few times. V gene TRBV5-1 combines with J gene TRBJ2-3; no definite D call. V dropped 1 base and J dropped 0 bases, with 9 bases sitting between them. Germline V gene lookup returns CDR1 SGHRS and CDR2 YFSETQ. The CDR3 has 15 amino acids. For the CDR3, the DNA is TGCGCCAGCAGCTTGCGGGTTCCTAGCACAGATACGCAGTATTTT. This translates into CASSLRVPSTDTQYF.